The rows below give T cell receptor beta chains drawn from one sample of a study of cytomegalovirus exposure and HLA in healthy donors. TCRdb's table, derived via immunoSEQ multiplex PCR, lists solely in-frame clones and lacks some. The table lists 21,000 or so clones, about 97% of them singletons. Material for sequencing was PBMCs. The origin of the receptors is a man younger than 45 in good health and CMV-seropositive. The CDR3 runs from the conserved cysteine through the conserved F or W. A D gene is named only where the DNA matches it firmly. Clone size, where shown, is once, few, many, or a class for clones that have expanded.

d_call	clone_size	j_call	v_call	cdr3_aa	cdr3_nt
TRBD2	NA	TRBJ2-1	TRBV7-2	CASSLAGLAGYNEQFF	TGTGCCAGCAGCTTAGCGGGACTAGCGGGGTACAATGAGCAGTTCTTC
TRBD1	once	TRBJ1-2	TRBV27	CASSLRQGSYGYTF	TGTGCCAGCAGCCTGCGACAGGGGAGCTATGGCTACACCTTC
TRBD1	once	TRBJ2-7	TRBV4-3	CASSQDAGGYEQYF	TGCGCCAGCAGCCAAGATGCAGGGGGCTACGAGCAGTACTTC
TRBD2	NA	TRBJ2-7	TRBV7-9	CASSLGQGLAPAQYF	TGTGCCAGCAGCTTAGGGCAGGGACTAGCGCCCGCGCAGTACTTC
NA	NA	TRBJ2-3	TRBV5-1	CASSLRDSGTDTQYF	TGCGCCAGCAGCTTGCGGGACTCCGGCACAGATACGCAGTATTTT
NA	NA	TRBJ2-7	TRBV9	CASSVQQGPYEQYF	TGTGCCAGCAGCGTCCAACAGGGTCCCTACGAGCAGTACTTC
NA	NA	TRBJ1-2	TRBV30	CAWSAQGLDYGYTF	TGTGCCTGGAGTGCACAGGGTCTAGACTATGGCTACACCTTC
NA	NA	TRBJ2-3	TRBV10-2	CASRQTGASDTQYF	TGCGCCAGCAGACAAACCGGAGCATCTGATACGCAGTATTTT
NA	NA	TRBJ2-7	TRBV7-2	CASSLEGLGGYEQYF	TGTGCCAGCAGCTTAGAGGGGTTGGGGGGTTACGAGCAGTACTTC
NA	NA	TRBJ2-1	TRBV7-9	CASSLGRDHLNEQFF	TGTGCCAGCAGCTTAGGGCGGGACCATCTCAATGAGCAGTTCTTC
NA	NA	TRBJ1-4	TRBV13	CASTQGSNYEKLFF	TGTGCCAGCACCCAGGGGTCGAACTATGAAAAACTGTTTTTT
NA	once	TRBJ1-1	TRBV29-1	CSVDRHPEAFF	TGCAGCGTTGATAGACATCCTGAAGCTTTCTTT
TRBD2	NA	TRBJ2-5	TRBV7-3	CASIGLAGYQETQYF	TGTGCCAGCATCGGACTAGCGGGGTACCAAGAGACCCAGTACTTC
TRBD2	NA	TRBJ2-3	TRBV6-5	CASSYTAGGGTDTQYF	TGTGCCAGCAGTTACACAGCGGGAGGAGGAACAGATACGCAGTATTTT
NA	NA	TRBJ1-3	TRBV6-5	CASSLTGGSGNTIYF	TGTGCCAGCAGTCTCACGGGGGGCTCGGGAAACACCATATATTTT
TRBD2	NA	TRBJ2-7	TRBV28	CASSPRLAAYEQYF	TGTGCCAGCAGTCCCCGACTAGCGGCCTACGAACAGTACTTC
TRBD1	NA	TRBJ2-5	TRBV18	CASSPRGQGEETQYF	TGTGCCAGCTCACCTAGGGGACAGGGCGAAGAGACCCAGTACTTC
TRBD1	NA	TRBJ1-5	TRBV28	CASSLFRQGADQPQHF	TGTGCCAGCAGTTTATTTAGACAGGGGGCCGATCAGCCCCAGCATTTT